Listed below are T cell receptor beta chains from one sample, sequenced in a study of precursors of human CD4 cytotoxic T cells. Via MiXCR, TCRdb re-called the reads, giving one row per CDR3 protein. Of 550 to 700 distinct CDR3 sequences listed, around 13% are singletons. Material for sequencing was memory CD4+ T cells from blood (PBMCs). These receptors all stem from a human donor in good health. The CDR3 runs from the conserved cysteine through the conserved F or W. Each record gives: J gene, V gene, D gene, clone size, CDR3 protein, CDR3 DNA. D genes are given only for firm matches. Clone sizes are given selectively: once, few, many, or a class where the clone is expanded.

J gene: TRBJ2-5; V gene: TRBV15; D gene: NA; clone size: NA; CDR3 protein: CATSSGASGWETQYF; CDR3 DNA: TGTGCCACCAGCAGTGGTGCGTCGGGATGGGAGACCCAGTACTTC
J gene: TRBJ2-1; V gene: TRBV5-6; D gene: TRBD1; clone size: NA; CDR3 protein: CASSLLGQGSYNEQFF; CDR3 DNA: TGTGCCAGCAGCTTGTTGGGACAGGGGTCCTACAATGAGCAGTTCTTC
J gene: TRBJ2-3; V gene: TRBV5-1; D gene: TRBD2; clone size: few; CDR3 protein: CASSLALAGSTDTQYF; CDR3 DNA: TGCGCCAGCAGCTTGGCACTAGCGGGTAGCACAGATACGCAGTATTTT
J gene: TRBJ1-1; V gene: TRBV20-1; D gene: NA; clone size: NA; CDR3 protein: CSARGRQGYTEAFF; CDR3 DNA: TGCAGTGCTAGAGGGCGGCAGGGGTACACTGAAGCTTTCTTT
J gene: TRBJ2-3; V gene: TRBV6-5; D gene: TRBD2; clone size: large; CDR3 protein: CASSYSSLAGPDTQYF; CDR3 DNA: TGTGCCAGCAGTTACTCATCACTAGCGGGGCCAGATACGCAGTATTTT
J gene: TRBJ2-1; V gene: TRBV3-1; D gene: NA; clone size: NA; CDR3 protein: CASSLVGQQFF; CDR3 DNA: TGTGCCAGCAGCCTGGTAGGCCAGCAGTTCTTC
J gene: TRBJ2-7; V gene: TRBV30; D gene: NA; clone size: few; CDR3 protein: CAWMRRGYEQYF; CDR3 DNA: TGTGCCTGGATGCGTAGGGGCTACGAGCAGTACTTC
J gene: TRBJ2-2; V gene: TRBV9; D gene: NA; clone size: large; CDR3 protein: CASSVPAFTPLSGQPGELFF; CDR3 DNA: TGTGCCAGCAGCGTCCCCGCATTTACACCCCTGAGCGGACAGCCCGGGGAGCTGTTTTTT
J gene: TRBJ2-5; V gene: TRBV7-9; D gene: TRBD2; clone size: NA; CDR3 protein: CASSQLAGVGTQYF; CDR3 DNA: TGTGCCAGCAGTCAACTAGCGGGAGTCGGGACCCAGTACTTC
J gene: TRBJ1-2; V gene: TRBV4-2; D gene: NA; clone size: few; CDR3 protein: CASSQDLYSTGSSHGYTF; CDR3 DNA: TGTGCCAGCAGCCAAGATCTATATTCGACAGGCTCTAGCCATGGCTACACCTTC
J gene: TRBJ2-7; V gene: TRBV20-1; D gene: TRBD1; clone size: few; CDR3 protein: CSAGTARDEQYF; CDR3 DNA: TGCAGTGCCGGGACAGCAAGGGACGAGCAGTACTTC
J gene: TRBJ2-7; V gene: TRBV6-2/TRBV6-3; D gene: TRBD2; clone size: large; CDR3 protein: CASSLAGVSYEQYF; CDR3 DNA: TGTGCCAGCAGCCTAGCGGGAGTTTCCTACGAGCAGTACTTC
J gene: TRBJ2-1; V gene: TRBV5-1; D gene: NA; clone size: few; CDR3 protein: CASSLEEDEQFF; CDR3 DNA: TGCGCCAGCAGCTTGGAAGAAGATGAGCAGTTCTTC
J gene: TRBJ2-6; V gene: TRBV4-2; D gene: NA; clone size: NA; CDR3 protein: CASSQESGPTGANVLTF; CDR3 DNA: TGTGCCAGCAGCCAAGAGTCAGGCCCGACTGGGGCCAACGTCCTGACTTTC
J gene: TRBJ2-3; V gene: TRBV28; D gene: NA; clone size: few; CDR3 protein: CASSFPPHADTQYF; CDR3 DNA: TGTGCCAGCAGTTTTCCCCCCCACGCCGATACGCAGTATTTT
J gene: TRBJ2-7; V gene: TRBV28; D gene: NA; clone size: NA; CDR3 protein: CASSLVGRNYEQYF; CDR3 DNA: TGTGCCAGCAGTTTGGTGGGGCGAAACTACGAGCAGTACTTC
J gene: TRBJ2-7; V gene: TRBV5-1; D gene: NA; clone size: few; CDR3 protein: CASSSTGRTVTYEQYF; CDR3 DNA: TGCGCCAGCAGCTCTACCGGTAGGACAGTTACCTACGAGCAGTACTTC
J gene: TRBJ2-7; V gene: TRBV28; D gene: NA; clone size: NA; CDR3 protein: CASSLTPDWTFYEQYF; CDR3 DNA: TGTGCCAGCAGCCTGACCCCGGACTGGACTTTTTACGAGCAGTACTTC
J gene: TRBJ2-6; V gene: TRBV20-1; D gene: NA; clone size: NA; CDR3 protein: CSAREGAGANVLTF; CDR3 DNA: TGCAGTGCTAGAGAGGGAGCTGGGGCCAACGTCCTGACTTTC
J gene: TRBJ1-1; V gene: TRBV5-4; D gene: NA; clone size: NA; CDR3 protein: CASSLSGMRNTEAFF; CDR3 DNA: TGTGCCAGCAGCTTGTCAGGGATGAGGAACACTGAAGCTTTCTTT
J gene: TRBJ1-1; V gene: TRBV20-1; D gene: TRBD1; clone size: large; CDR3 protein: CSAREQGYTEAFF; CDR3 DNA: TGCAGTGCTAGAGAACAGGGGTACACTGAAGCTTTCTTT
J gene: TRBJ2-1; V gene: TRBV11-2; D gene: NA; clone size: NA; CDR3 protein: CASSLVQGRQFF; CDR3 DNA: TGTGCCAGCAGCTTAGTCCAGGGTCGGCAGTTCTTC
J gene: TRBJ2-2; V gene: TRBV27; D gene: TRBD1; clone size: NA; CDR3 protein: CATLWTGALKGELFF; CDR3 DNA: TGTGCCACCCTGTGGACAGGGGCGCTCAAGGGGGAGCTGTTTTTT
J gene: TRBJ2-2; V gene: TRBV15; D gene: TRBD2; clone size: NA; CDR3 protein: CATSRDEATSVNTGELFF; CDR3 DNA: TGTGCCACCAGCAGAGATGAGGCAACTAGCGTGAACACCGGGGAGCTGTTTTTT
J gene: TRBJ2-7; V gene: TRBV10-3; D gene: NA; clone size: NA; CDR3 protein: CAISATLSYEQYF; CDR3 DNA: TGTGCCATCAGTGCGACACTTTCCTACGAGCAGTACTTC
J gene: TRBJ2-2; V gene: TRBV5-1; D gene: NA; clone size: few; CDR3 protein: CASSSDRELFF; CDR3 DNA: TGCGCCAGCAGCTCTGACCGGGAGCTGTTTTTT
J gene: TRBJ2-3; V gene: TRBV9; D gene: NA; clone size: few; CDR3 protein: CASSPPQGVATDTQYF; CDR3 DNA: TGTGCCAGCAGCCCTCCGCAGGGCGTTGCCACAGATACGCAGTATTTT
J gene: TRBJ2-2; V gene: TRBV3-1; D gene: TRBD2; clone size: NA; CDR3 protein: CASSGTLAGATGELFF; CDR3 DNA: TGTGCCAGCAGCGGGACCCTAGCGGGAGCTACCGGGGAGCTGTTTTTT
J gene: TRBJ2-7; V gene: TRBV20-1; D gene: TRBD2; clone size: few; CDR3 protein: CSATLLRTSGSYEQYF; CDR3 DNA: TGCAGTGCTACCCTTCTCCGGACTAGCGGTTCCTACGAGCAGTACTTC
J gene: TRBJ2-1; V gene: TRBV2; D gene: TRBD1; clone size: few; CDR3 protein: CASGGQGMGSEQFF; CDR3 DNA: TGTGCCAGCGGAGGACAGGGCATGGGGAGTGAGCAGTTCTTC
J gene: TRBJ2-2; V gene: TRBV20-1; D gene: NA; clone size: few; CDR3 protein: CSAVTGGNTGELFF; CDR3 DNA: TGCAGTGCTGTCACGGGGGGCAACACCGGGGAGCTGTTTTTT
J gene: TRBJ2-3; V gene: TRBV5-1; D gene: TRBD2; clone size: NA; CDR3 protein: CASSLRISGSGDTQYF; CDR3 DNA: TGCGCCAGCAGCCTTCGGATTAGCGGGAGCGGGGATACGCAGTATTTT
J gene: TRBJ2-2; V gene: TRBV11-3; D gene: NA; clone size: NA; CDR3 protein: CASSSAWTSLKYTGELFF; CDR3 DNA: TGTGCCAGCAGTTCAGCCTGGACATCCTTAAAGTACACCGGGGAGCTGTTTTTT
J gene: TRBJ2-7; V gene: TRBV30; D gene: TRBD2; clone size: few; CDR3 protein: CAWSPRLAGEGKQYF; CDR3 DNA: TGTGCCTGGAGTCCAAGACTAGCGGGAGAGGGGAAGCAGTACTTC
J gene: TRBJ2-1; V gene: TRBV4-2; D gene: TRBD2; clone size: NA; CDR3 protein: CASSQVGLAGTPNEQFF; CDR3 DNA: TGTGCCAGCAGCCAGGTTGGACTAGCGGGAACCCCCAATGAGCAGTTCTTC
J gene: TRBJ2-7; V gene: TRBV6-5; D gene: NA; clone size: NA; CDR3 protein: CASSTTSMGHLGQYF; CDR3 DNA: TGTGCCAGCAGTACTACCTCCATGGGACATCTGGGGCAGTACTTC